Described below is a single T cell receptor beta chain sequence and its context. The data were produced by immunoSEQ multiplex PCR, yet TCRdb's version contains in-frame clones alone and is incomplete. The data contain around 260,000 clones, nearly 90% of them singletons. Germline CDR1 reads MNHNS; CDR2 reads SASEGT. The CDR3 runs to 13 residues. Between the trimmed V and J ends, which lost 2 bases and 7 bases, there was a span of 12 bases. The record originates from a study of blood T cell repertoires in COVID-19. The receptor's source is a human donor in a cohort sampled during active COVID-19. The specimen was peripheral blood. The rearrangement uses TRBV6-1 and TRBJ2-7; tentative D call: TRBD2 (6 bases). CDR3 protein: CASSEIPAGEQYF. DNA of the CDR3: TGTGCCAGCAGTGAAATTCCGGCGGGGGAGCAGTACTTC.